A selection of T cell receptor beta chains follows, all from one sample in a study of blood T cell repertoires in COVID-19. The method was immunoSEQ multiplex PCR; TCRdb's version includes in-frame clones alone and lacks a portion of them. Altogether 350,000 or so clones are present, roughly 90% being singletons, with the ten largest covering about 0.93%. The sample was PBMCs or T cells enriched from blood (not recorded which). The receptors were sampled from a woman in her thirties who had recovered from COVID-19. Both conserved end residues are part of each CDR3. Fields, in order: clone size, V gene, J gene, CDR3 protein. Clone size is given for some rows only: seen once, a few or many times, or a class if the clone is expanded.

abundance: -
v_gene: TRBV12-3/TRBV12-4
j_gene: TRBJ1-2
CDR3aa: CASRVQGNYGYTF

abundance: -
v_gene: TRBV29-1
j_gene: TRBJ1-1
CDR3aa: CSVEVDGKNTEAFF

abundance: few
v_gene: TRBV19
j_gene: TRBJ1-1
CDR3aa: CASIDRSNTEAFF

abundance: -
v_gene: TRBV18
j_gene: TRBJ2-7
CDR3aa: CASSPPESFLLYEQYF

abundance: -
v_gene: TRBV5-4
j_gene: TRBJ2-3
CDR3aa: CASSRPGQATDTQYF

abundance: -
v_gene: TRBV12-3/TRBV12-4
j_gene: TRBJ2-7
CDR3aa: CASSFLQDHEQYF

abundance: -
v_gene: TRBV5-4
j_gene: TRBJ2-3
CDR3aa: CASTLGQGRTDTQYF

abundance: -
v_gene: TRBV30
j_gene: TRBJ2-3
CDR3aa: CACEARGAGDTQYF

abundance: -
v_gene: TRBV25-1
j_gene: TRBJ1-1
CDR3aa: CASGKLGGNTEAFF

abundance: -
v_gene: TRBV28
j_gene: TRBJ2-5
CDR3aa: CASSLTTSGSETQYF

abundance: -
v_gene: TRBV6-1
j_gene: TRBJ1-5
CDR3aa: CASSDREGNQPQHF

abundance: -
v_gene: TRBV12-3/TRBV12-4
j_gene: TRBJ2-3
CDR3aa: CASRPGGGNTQYF

abundance: -
v_gene: TRBV7-2
j_gene: TRBJ1-6
CDR3aa: CASSSTRGLLSNSPLHF

abundance: -
v_gene: TRBV2
j_gene: TRBJ1-6
CDR3aa: CASRASGTGSNSPLHF

abundance: -
v_gene: TRBV6-5
j_gene: TRBJ1-2
CDR3aa: CASIRWDRDNYGYTF

abundance: once
v_gene: TRBV10-3
j_gene: TRBJ2-7
CDR3aa: CATKTRDSSGGYEQYF

abundance: -
v_gene: TRBV2
j_gene: TRBJ2-1
CDR3aa: CASSEGTRGYNEQFF

abundance: -
v_gene: TRBV7-6
j_gene: TRBJ1-5
CDR3aa: CASSALQSPNQPQHF

abundance: -
v_gene: TRBV19
j_gene: TRBJ2-5
CDR3aa: CASSMGGGEETQYF

abundance: -
v_gene: TRBV5-1
j_gene: TRBJ1-3
CDR3aa: CASSLVGVLASGNTIYF

abundance: -
v_gene: TRBV7-8
j_gene: TRBJ1-6
CDR3aa: CASSLVASSYNSPLHF

abundance: -
v_gene: TRBV30
j_gene: TRBJ2-7
CDR3aa: CAWSVLGDRGSYEQYF

abundance: -
v_gene: TRBV14
j_gene: TRBJ2-7
CDR3aa: CASSQTGASYEQYF

abundance: -
v_gene: TRBV13
j_gene: TRBJ1-1
CDR3aa: CASSARQGASLTEAFF

abundance: few
v_gene: TRBV9
j_gene: TRBJ2-5
CDR3aa: CASSVDGGQETQYF

abundance: once
v_gene: TRBV5-4
j_gene: TRBJ2-3
CDR3aa: CASSLTTRAGDTQYF

abundance: -
v_gene: TRBV11-3
j_gene: TRBJ2-1
CDR3aa: CASSPGGGINEQFF

abundance: -
v_gene: TRBV30
j_gene: TRBJ1-2
CDR3aa: CAWRSLRANGYTF

abundance: -
v_gene: TRBV6-1
j_gene: TRBJ2-5
CDR3aa: CASSDARESSGQYQETQYF

abundance: -
v_gene: TRBV12-3/TRBV12-4
j_gene: TRBJ2-7
CDR3aa: CASSLGREQYF

abundance: once
v_gene: TRBV20-1
j_gene: TRBJ2-1
CDR3aa: CSARLAAEQFF

abundance: many
v_gene: TRBV15
j_gene: TRBJ2-1
CDR3aa: CATSREGGAVNEQFF

abundance: -
v_gene: TRBV2
j_gene: TRBJ1-4
CDR3aa: CASSDELTVEKLFF

abundance: -
v_gene: TRBV6-5
j_gene: TRBJ2-1
CDR3aa: CASSPTSGYHEQFF

abundance: -
v_gene: TRBV3-1/TRBV3-2
j_gene: TRBJ2-7
CDR3aa: CASSPNNAGGRYEQYF

abundance: -
v_gene: TRBV5-8
j_gene: TRBJ1-6
CDR3aa: CASSLRAGGSYNSPLHF

abundance: once
v_gene: TRBV5-6
j_gene: TRBJ2-7
CDR3aa: CASSSRGRVSYEQYF

abundance: -
v_gene: TRBV27
j_gene: TRBJ1-4
CDR3aa: CASSGQGLEKLFF

abundance: -
v_gene: TRBV7-2
j_gene: TRBJ2-3
CDR3aa: CASSYGGVRTDTQYF

abundance: -
v_gene: TRBV2
j_gene: TRBJ1-1
CDR3aa: CASSYRAAPNTEAFF

abundance: -
v_gene: TRBV2
j_gene: TRBJ2-1
CDR3aa: CASRSGGYDNEQFF

abundance: -
v_gene: TRBV10-3
j_gene: TRBJ1-2
CDR3aa: CAISEWDRVSGYGYTF

abundance: -
v_gene: TRBV18
j_gene: TRBJ2-2
CDR3aa: CASSALENTGELFF

abundance: -
v_gene: TRBV18
j_gene: TRBJ2-3
CDR3aa: CASSPTNGGRTDTQYF

abundance: -
v_gene: TRBV5-1
j_gene: TRBJ1-6
CDR3aa: CASSLARGGRENSPLHF

abundance: once
v_gene: TRBV25-1
j_gene: TRBJ2-7
CDR3aa: CASSEVGTGSYEQYF

abundance: -
v_gene: TRBV9
j_gene: TRBJ1-4
CDR3aa: CASGRGIPTNEKLFF

abundance: -
v_gene: TRBV24-1
j_gene: TRBJ1-3
CDR3aa: CATSDLPTGVSPNSGNTIYF